This entry concerns a single TCR beta chain. Its cognate antigen is unknown. Treatment defined: some 20 received Ad26.COV2.S at low or high dose, single or two shots; roughly five received placebo; per-sample allocation not given. Sample collection was performed on day 63 after the first vaccine or placebo injection. The repertoire was sequenced with immunoSEQ multiplex PCR; TCRdb's copy has only in-frame clones and lacks some. The sample comprises about 350,000 clones, roughly 90% of which are singletons, and around 5% rests with the top ten. V lost 3 bases and J lost 4, with 13 bases in between. The length of the CDR3 is 14 residues. The germline gives CDR1 SNHLY, CDR2 FYNNEI. These data belong to a study of Ad26.COV2.S vaccination and SARS-CoV-2 variants. In the study overall: The donor participated in the COV1001 trial, in its Ad26.COV2.S arm. Recipients of Ad26.COV2.S got it intramuscularly, once or twice 56 days apart. Study-wide findings and caveats: People who got the vaccine had more spike-specific TCR breadth than people who got placebo.

The rearrangement joins TRBV2 to TRBJ2-7, with D maybe TRBD1 (7 bases). The starting material was peripheral blood, obtained in a trial of Ad26.COV2.S vaccine versus placebo. This TCR came from a person between 18 and 60 years old who received the Ad26.COV2.S COVID-19 vaccine or a placebo. The CDR3 is CASSDRGVRYEQYF. In DNA, the CDR3 is TGTGCCAGCAGTGACAGGGGGGTTAGGTACGAGCAGTACTTC.